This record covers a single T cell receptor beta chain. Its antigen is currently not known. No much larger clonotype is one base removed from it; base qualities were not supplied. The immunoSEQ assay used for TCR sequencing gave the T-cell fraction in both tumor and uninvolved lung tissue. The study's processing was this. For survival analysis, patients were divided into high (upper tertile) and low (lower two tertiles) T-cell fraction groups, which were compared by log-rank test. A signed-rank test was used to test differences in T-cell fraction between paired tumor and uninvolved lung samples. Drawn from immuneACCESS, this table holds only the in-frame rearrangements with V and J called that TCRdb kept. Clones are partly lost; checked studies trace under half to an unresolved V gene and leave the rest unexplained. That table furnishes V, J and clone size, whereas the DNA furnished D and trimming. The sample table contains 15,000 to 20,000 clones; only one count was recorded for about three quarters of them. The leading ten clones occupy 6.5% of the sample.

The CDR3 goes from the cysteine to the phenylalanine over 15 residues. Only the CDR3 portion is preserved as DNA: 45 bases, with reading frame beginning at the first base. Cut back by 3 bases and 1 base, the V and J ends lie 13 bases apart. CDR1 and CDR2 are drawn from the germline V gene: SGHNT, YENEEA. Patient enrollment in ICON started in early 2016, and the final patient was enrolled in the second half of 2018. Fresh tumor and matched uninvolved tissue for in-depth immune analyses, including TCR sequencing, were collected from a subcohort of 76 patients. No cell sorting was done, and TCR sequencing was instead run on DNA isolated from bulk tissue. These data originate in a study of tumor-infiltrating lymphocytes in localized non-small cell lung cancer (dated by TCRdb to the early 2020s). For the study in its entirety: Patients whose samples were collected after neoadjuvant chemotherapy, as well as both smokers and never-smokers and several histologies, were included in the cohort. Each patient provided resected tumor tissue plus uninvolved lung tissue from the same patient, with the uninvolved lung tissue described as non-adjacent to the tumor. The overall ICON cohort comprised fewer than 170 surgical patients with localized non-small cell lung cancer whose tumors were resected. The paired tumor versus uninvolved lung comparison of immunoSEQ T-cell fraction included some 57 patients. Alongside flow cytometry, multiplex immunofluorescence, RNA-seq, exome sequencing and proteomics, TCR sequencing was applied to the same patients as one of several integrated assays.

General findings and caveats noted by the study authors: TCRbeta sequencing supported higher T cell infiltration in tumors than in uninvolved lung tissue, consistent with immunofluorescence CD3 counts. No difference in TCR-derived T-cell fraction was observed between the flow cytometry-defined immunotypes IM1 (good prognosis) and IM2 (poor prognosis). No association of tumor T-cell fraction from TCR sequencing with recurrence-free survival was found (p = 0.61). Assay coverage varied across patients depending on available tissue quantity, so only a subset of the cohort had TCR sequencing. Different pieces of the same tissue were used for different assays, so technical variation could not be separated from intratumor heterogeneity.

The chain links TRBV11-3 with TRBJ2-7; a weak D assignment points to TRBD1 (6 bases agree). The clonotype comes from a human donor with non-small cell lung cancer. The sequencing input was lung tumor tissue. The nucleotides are TGTGCCAGCAGCTTCGACAGGCGACTATCCTACGAGCAGTACTTC. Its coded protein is CASSFDRRLSYEQYF.